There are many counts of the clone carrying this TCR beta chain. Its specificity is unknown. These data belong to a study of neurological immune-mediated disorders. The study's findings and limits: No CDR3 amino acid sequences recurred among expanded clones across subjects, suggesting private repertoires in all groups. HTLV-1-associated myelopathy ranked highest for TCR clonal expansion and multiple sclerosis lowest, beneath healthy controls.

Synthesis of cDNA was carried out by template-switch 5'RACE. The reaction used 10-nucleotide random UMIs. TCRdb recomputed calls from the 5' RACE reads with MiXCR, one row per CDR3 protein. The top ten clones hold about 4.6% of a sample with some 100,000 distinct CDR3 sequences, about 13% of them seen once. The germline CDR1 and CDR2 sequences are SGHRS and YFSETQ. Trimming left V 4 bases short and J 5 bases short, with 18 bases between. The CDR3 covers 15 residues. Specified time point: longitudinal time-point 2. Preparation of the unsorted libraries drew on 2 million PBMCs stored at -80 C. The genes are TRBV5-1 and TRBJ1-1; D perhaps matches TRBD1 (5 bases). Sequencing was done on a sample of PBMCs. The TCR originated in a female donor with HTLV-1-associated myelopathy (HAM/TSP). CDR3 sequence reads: CASSPLGGSGTEAFF. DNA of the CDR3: TGCGCCAGCAGCCCCTTGGGGGGAAGCGGGACTGAAGCTTTCTTT.